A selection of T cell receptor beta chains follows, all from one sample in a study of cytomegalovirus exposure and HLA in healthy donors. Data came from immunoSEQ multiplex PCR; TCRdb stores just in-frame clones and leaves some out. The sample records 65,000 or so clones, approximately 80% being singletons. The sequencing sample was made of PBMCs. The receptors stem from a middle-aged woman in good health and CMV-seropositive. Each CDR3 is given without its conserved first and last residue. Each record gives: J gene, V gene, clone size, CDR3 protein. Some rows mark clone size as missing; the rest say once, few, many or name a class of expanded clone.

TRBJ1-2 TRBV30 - AWSVGAPGYGYT
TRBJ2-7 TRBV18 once ATTGGEGLAYEQY
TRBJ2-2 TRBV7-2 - ASSPGTPNTGELF
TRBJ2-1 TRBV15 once ATSRDSEYYNEQF
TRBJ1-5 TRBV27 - ASSRGTGGNQPQH
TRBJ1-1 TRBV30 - AWSVPAQIPKAF
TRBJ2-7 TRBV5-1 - ASSLQPGNEQY
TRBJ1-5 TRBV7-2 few ASSLRTGSGNQPQH
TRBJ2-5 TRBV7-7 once ASSSGPPLETQY
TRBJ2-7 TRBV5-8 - ASSTQRGGLHYYEQY
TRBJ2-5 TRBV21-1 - ASLNQWTGRLETQY
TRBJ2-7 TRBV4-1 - ASSQFPGQLSSYEQY
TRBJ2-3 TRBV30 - AWGGQNVLADTQY
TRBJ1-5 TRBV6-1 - ASSEGPLGNQPQH
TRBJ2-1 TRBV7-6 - ASSLTGRYSSYNEQF
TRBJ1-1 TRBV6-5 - ASSPGASKNTEAF
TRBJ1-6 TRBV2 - ASRTGQNNSPLH
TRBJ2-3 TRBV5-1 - ASSLDGQVLTDTQY
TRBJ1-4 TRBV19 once ASSISAGVTNEKLF
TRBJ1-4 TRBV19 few ASRGQGGEKLF
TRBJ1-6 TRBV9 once ASSVDPGHGDSPLH
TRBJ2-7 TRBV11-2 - ASSLDGGGLTYEQY
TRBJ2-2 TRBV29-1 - SVCRGYTGELF
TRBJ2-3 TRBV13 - ASSFPSSAGTDTQY
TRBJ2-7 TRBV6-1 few ASSEGARYEQY
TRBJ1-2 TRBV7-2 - ASSLYERGASGYT
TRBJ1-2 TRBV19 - ASTNRNRGGSSYGYT
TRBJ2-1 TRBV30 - AWSPTGNEQF
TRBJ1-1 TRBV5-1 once ASSSTGQNTEAF
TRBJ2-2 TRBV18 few ASSPATGNTGELF
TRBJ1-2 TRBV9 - ASSAEGGQAFSGYT
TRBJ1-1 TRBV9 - ASSPTGANPGTEAF
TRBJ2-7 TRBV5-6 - ASSLPGRREQY
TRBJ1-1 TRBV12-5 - ASGLGQAGNTEAF
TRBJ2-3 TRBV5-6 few ASSFPAPGTDTQY
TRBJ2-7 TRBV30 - AWSKGTRTYEQY
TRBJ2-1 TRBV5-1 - ASSGQFVNNEQF
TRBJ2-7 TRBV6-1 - ASSEARAALAYEQY
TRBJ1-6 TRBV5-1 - ASSWGEEYNSPLH
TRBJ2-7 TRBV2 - ASKPGQGYYEQY
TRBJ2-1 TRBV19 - ASSKGYRETGVYNEQF
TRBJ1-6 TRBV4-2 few ASRLQGAESPLH
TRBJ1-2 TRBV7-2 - ASSLTGGGYGYT
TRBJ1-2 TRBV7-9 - ASSYNREGYT
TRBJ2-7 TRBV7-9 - ASSLSSYEQY
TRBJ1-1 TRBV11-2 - ASSPSGTEAF
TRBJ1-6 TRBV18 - ASSRVRADSPLH
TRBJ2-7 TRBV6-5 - ASSYGINAYYEQY